This T cell receptor beta chain stems from a study of neurological immune-mediated disorders. Study results and limitations: Private repertoires in all groups were suggested by the finding that expanded clones across subjects shared no CDR3 amino acid sequences.

TCRdb reprocessed the 5' RACE reads via MiXCR and lists one record per CDR3 protein. Among roughly 100,000 distinct CDR3 sequences listed, around 3.5% were seen once. Trimming removed 5 bases at V and 8 bases at J, with 15 bases between. Germline loops: CDR1 SGHTA, CDR2 FQGTGA. This CDR3 contains 13 residues. There are many counts of this clonotype. The antigen is undetermined. The genes are TRBV7-3 and TRBJ1-1; tentative D call: TRBD1 (5 bases). Specimen: PBMCs. This clonotype was obtained from a woman aged 45-65 years with multiple sclerosis. CDR3 DNA: TGTGCCAGCAGCCCTGGGCGCCGGGGGGAAGCTTTCTTT. It codes for CASSPGRRGEAFF.